This T cell receptor (beta chain) was identified in a study of T cells in Graves' hyperthyroidism and ophthalmopathy. This CDR3 is 14 amino acids long. Trimming took off 5 bases at V and 0 bases at J, with 11 bases between the two ends. Germline V CDR1 and CDR2: MDHEN, SYDVKM. This clonotype has a count of ten or more. There were TCR beta CDR3 regions amplified from RNA transcripts. The HTBI set primed first-round TCR CDR3 RT-PCR. Each CDR3 protein is one row after TCRdb ran MiXCR on the multiplex PCR reads. The data hold about 290,000 distinct CDR3 sequences, with roughly an eighth observed a single time.

The sequencing input was blood. The chain carries TRBV28 and TRBJ2-7; unclear D gene. The receptor was isolated from a woman aged 40 to 50 with Graves' hyperthyroidism. The CDR3 loop is CASSVGFHSYEQYF. The CDR3 DNA reads as TGTGCCAGCAGTGTAGGGTTTCACTCCTACGAGCAGTACTTC.